This TCR beta chain was documented in a study of T cell clonotyping in hematopoietic cell transplantation (dated by TCRdb to 2020 to 2022). In terms of the full investigation: In the study, approximately 140 blood samples were gathered from roughly 33 consecutive transplant recipients and their related donors. Recruitment of patients was conducted between September 2015 and January 2017, and follow-up was continued until late 2020 or death.

The time point label on this specimen signifies: 180 days after allo-HCT. Blood from recipients was drawn roughly 28 days before transplant, then again at days 30, 100 and 180 after transplant. Nuclei Lysis Solution was used to extract genomic DNA from fresh or cryopreserved unfractionated peripheral blood mononuclear cells. To note about this clone: No antigen is known for it. No base quality values were provided; no much bigger clone lies one nucleotide off.

On the study overall, not on this receptor specifically: Donor and pretransplant recipient Inverse Simpson Index values predicted broader posttransplant TCR repertoire diversity. The sample size was limited, and because cells were not sorted, the contributions of CD4 and CD8 repertoires could not be separated. Recipient repertoires showed only a small fraction of overlap with donor repertoires, and over 97% appeared de novo at the given depth. After transplant, TCR diversity in recipients dropped, and pathologically expanded clonotypes increased progressively from day 30 to day 180.

The immunoSEQ assay, a bias-controlled multiplex PCR with V- and J-specific primers, was used to amplify TCR beta CDR3 regions from genomic DNA. A proprietary barcode and Illumina adapter sequences were added to the CDR3 amplicons in a second PCR step. An Illumina MiSeq instrument was used to sequence the CDR3 libraries. The original pipeline was this. Export and quality control were done with immunoSEQ Analyzer 3.0, while downstream analyses used R Bioconductor and Immunarch. Only productive rearrangements within the normalized downsampled data set were used in the calculation of repertoire metrics. In the normalized cohort, a clonotype counted as pathologically expanded if the clonotype was larger than 5 templates. Repertoire diversity was measured with the Inverse Simpson Index. The non-normalized data set was used for CMV-specificity analyses so that all clonotypes could be captured. TCRdb provides this immuneACCESS table in a form limited to in-frame rearrangements. Some clones are lacking; in checked studies, under half of them reflect an unresolved V gene, and why the rest are absent is not known. The D gene and trimming were derived from the DNA, and the V and J assignments and clone size from that table. The sample table lists 550 to 650 clones, approximately 94% of them with a count of one. The ten largest clones capture about 8.3% of the sample.

Reading from cysteine to phenylalanine, the CDR3 counts 11 amino acids. The sequence is cut down to CDR3 DNA, 33 bases in frame from base 1. Deletion took 5 bases off V and 9 bases off J, with a span of 8 bases between the germline ends. CDR1 and CDR2 are read off the germline V gene (reference sequence) as LNHDA and SQIVND. This receptor was identified in a male patient aged 45-60 years who had an allogeneic stem cell transplant from a related donor, so the T cells may come from the graft donor. Some clones in this sample may be carry-over from other donors' samples. The sample in question was PBMCs, obtained 180 days after allogeneic stem cell transplant. The V and J segments used are TRBV19 and TRBJ2-1; confidence is insufficient to name the D gene. The CDR3 protein sequence reads: CASSFRSEQFF. The nucleotides read TGTGCCAGTAGTTTCCGAAGTGAGCAGTTCTTC.